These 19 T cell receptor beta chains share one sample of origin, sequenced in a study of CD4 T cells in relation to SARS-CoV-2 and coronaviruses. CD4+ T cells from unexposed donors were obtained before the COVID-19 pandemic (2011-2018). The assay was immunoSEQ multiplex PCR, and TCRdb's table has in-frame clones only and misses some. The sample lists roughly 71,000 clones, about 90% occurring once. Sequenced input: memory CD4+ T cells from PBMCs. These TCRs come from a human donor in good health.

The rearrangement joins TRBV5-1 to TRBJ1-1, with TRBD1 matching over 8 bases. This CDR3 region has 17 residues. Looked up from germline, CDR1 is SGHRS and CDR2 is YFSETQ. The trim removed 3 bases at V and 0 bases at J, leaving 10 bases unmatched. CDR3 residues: CASSSHSGQAMNTEAFF. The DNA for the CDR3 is TGCGCCAGCAGCTCACACTCGGGACAGGCTATGAACACTGAAGCTTTCTTT. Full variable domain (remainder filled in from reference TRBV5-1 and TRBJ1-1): KAGVTQTPRYLIKTRGQQVTLSCSPISGHRSVSWYQQTPGQGLQFLFEYFSETQRNKGNFPGRFSGRQFSNSRSEMNVSTLELGDSALYLCASSSHSGQAMNTEAFFGQGTRLTVV.

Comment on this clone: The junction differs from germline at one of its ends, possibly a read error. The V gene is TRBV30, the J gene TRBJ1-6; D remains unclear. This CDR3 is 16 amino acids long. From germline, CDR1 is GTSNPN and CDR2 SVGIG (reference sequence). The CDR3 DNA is TGTGCCTGGAGTGTTCGTTCCAGTGATAATAATTCATCCCTCCACTTT. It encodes CAWSVRSSDNNSSLHF.

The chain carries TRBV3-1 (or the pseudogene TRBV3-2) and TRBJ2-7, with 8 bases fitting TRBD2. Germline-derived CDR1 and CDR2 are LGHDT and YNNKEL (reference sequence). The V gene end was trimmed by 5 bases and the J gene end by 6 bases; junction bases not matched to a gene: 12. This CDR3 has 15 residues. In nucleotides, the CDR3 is TGTGCCAGCAGCTGCGGCGGGGGGCGCTCCGGCGAGCAGTACTTC. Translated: CASSCGGGRSGEQYF.

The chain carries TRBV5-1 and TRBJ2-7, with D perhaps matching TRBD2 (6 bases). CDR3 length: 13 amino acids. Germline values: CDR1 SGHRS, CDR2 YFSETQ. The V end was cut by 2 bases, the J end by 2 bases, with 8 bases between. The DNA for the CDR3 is TGCGCCAGCAGCTTACTAGCCGCCTACGAGCAGTACTTC. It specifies CASSLLAAYEQYF.

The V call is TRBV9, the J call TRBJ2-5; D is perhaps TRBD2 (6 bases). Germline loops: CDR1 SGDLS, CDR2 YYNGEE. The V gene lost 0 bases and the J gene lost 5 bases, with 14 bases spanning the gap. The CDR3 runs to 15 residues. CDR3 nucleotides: TGTGCCAGCAGCGTAGGTGTGGGGGGACGGGAGACCCAGTACTTC. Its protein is CASSVGVGGRETQYF.

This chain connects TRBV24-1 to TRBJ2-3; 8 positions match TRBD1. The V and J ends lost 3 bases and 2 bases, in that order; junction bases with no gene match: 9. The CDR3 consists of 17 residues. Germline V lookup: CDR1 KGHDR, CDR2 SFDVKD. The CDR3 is CATSDTPGQGPTDTQYF. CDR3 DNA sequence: TGTGCCACCAGTGATACCCCCGGACAGGGACCCACAGATACGCAGTATTTT.

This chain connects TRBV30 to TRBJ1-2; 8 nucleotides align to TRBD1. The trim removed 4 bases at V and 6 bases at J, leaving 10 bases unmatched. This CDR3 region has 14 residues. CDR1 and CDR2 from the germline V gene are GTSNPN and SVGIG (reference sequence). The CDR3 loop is CAWTLRTGRDGYTF. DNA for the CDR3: TGTGCCTGGACCCTCCGGACAGGGCGCGATGGCTACACCTTC. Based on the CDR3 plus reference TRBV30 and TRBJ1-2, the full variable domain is SQTIHQWPATLVQPVGSPLSLECTVEGTSNPNLYWYRQAAGRGLQLLFYSVGIGQISSEVPQNLSASRPQDRQFILSSKKLLLSDSGFYLCAWTLRTGRDGYTFGSGTRLTVV.

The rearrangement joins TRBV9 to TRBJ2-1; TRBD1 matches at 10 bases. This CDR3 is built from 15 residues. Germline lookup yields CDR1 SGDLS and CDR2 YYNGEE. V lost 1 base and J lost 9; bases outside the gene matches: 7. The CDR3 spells CASSVRGQGDGEQFF. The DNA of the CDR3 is TGTGCCAGCAGCGTACGAGGACAGGGGGATGGTGAGCAGTTCTTC.

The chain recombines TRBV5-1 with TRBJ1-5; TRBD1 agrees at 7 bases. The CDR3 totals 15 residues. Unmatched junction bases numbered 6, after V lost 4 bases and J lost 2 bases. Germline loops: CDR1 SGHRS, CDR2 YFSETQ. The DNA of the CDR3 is TGCGCCAGCAGCCCCTGGACAGGCCGCAATCAGCCCCAGCATTTT. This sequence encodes CASSPWTGRNQPQHF.

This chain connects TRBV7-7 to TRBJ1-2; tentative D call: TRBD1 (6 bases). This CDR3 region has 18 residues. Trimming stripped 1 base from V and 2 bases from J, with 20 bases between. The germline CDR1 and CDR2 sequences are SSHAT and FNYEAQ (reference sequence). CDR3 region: CASSLVGLWDTPNYGYTF. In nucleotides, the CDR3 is TGTGCCAGCAGCTTAGTCGGGCTTTGGGACACCCCAAACTATGGCTACACCTTC.

The CDR3 sequence is CASSTREDPKNIQYF. In DNA form, the CDR3 reads TGTGCCAGTAGCACAAGAGAGGACCCCAAAAACATTCAGTACTTC. The rearrangement links TRBV19 to TRBJ2-4, with D unresolved. The CDR3 totals 15 residues. CDR1 LNHDA and CDR2 SQIVND come from the germline V gene (reference sequence). Trimming shortened V by 6 bases and J by 2 bases, and 14 bases separated the two germline ends.

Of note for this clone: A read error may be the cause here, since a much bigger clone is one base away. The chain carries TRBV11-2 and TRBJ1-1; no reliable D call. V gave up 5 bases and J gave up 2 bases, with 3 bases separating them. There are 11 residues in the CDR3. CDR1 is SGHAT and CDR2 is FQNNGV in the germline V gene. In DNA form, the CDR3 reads TGTGCCAGCAGCCGAAACACTGAAGCTTTCTTT. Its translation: CASSRNTEAFF.

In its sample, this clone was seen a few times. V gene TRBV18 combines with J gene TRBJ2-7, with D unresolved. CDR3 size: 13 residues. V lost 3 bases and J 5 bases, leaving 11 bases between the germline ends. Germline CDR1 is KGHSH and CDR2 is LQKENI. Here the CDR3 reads CASSPEKSDEQYF. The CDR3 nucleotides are TGTGCCAGCTCACCCGAGAAGTCAGACGAGCAGTACTTC.

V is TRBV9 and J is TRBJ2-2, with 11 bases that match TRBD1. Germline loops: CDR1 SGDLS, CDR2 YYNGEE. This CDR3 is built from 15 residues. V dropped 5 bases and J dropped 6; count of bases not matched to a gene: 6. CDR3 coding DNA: TGTGCCAGCAGTGTTGGGGGACAGGGGGCCGGGGAGCTGTTTTTT. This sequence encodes CASSVGGQGAGELFF.

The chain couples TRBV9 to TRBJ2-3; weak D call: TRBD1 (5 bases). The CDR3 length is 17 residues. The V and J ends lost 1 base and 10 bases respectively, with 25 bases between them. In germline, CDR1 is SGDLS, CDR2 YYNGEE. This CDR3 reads CASSVSSSDPAQGAQYF. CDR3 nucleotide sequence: TGTGCCAGCAGCGTATCCTCCTCAGACCCCGCACAAGGGGCGCAGTATTTT. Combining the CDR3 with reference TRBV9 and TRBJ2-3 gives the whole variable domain DSGVTQTPKHLITATGQRVTLRCSPRSGDLSVYWYQQSLDQGLQFLIQYYNGEERAKGNILERFSAQQFPDLHSELNLSSLELGDSALYFCASSVSSSDPAQGAQYFGPGTRLTVL.

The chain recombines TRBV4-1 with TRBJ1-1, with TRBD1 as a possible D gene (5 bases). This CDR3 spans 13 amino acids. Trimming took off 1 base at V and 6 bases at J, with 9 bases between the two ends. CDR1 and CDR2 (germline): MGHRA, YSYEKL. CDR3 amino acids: CASSQVRGAEAFF. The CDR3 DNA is TGCGCCAGCAGCCAAGTTCGGGGGGCTGAAGCTTTCTTT.

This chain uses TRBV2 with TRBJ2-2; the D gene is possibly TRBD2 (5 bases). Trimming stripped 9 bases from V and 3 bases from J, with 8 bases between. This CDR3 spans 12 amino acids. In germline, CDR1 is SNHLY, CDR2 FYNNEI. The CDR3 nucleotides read TGTGCCAGGACCGGGGACACCGGGGAGCTGTTTTTT. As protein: CARTGDTGELFF.

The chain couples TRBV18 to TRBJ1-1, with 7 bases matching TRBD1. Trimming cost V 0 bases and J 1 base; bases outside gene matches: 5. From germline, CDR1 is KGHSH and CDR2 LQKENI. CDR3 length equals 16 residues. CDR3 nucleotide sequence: TGTGCCAGCTCACCACCGACGACAGGGTGGAACACTGAAGCTTTCTTT. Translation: CASSPPTTGWNTEAFF. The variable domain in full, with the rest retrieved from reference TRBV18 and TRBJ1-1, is NAGVMQNPRHLVRRRGQEARLRCSPMKGHSHVYWYRQLPEEGLKFMVYLQKENIIDESGMPKERFSAEFPKEGPSILRIQQVVRGDSAAYFCASSPPTTGWNTEAFFGQGTRLTVV.

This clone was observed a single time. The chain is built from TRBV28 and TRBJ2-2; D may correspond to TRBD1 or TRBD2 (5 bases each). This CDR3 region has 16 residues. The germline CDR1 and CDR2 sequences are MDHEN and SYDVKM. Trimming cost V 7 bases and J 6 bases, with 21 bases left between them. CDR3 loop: CASTTTGGGLAGELFF. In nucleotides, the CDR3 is TGTGCCAGCACCACCACTGGGGGTGGTTTGGCCGGGGAGCTGTTTTTT.